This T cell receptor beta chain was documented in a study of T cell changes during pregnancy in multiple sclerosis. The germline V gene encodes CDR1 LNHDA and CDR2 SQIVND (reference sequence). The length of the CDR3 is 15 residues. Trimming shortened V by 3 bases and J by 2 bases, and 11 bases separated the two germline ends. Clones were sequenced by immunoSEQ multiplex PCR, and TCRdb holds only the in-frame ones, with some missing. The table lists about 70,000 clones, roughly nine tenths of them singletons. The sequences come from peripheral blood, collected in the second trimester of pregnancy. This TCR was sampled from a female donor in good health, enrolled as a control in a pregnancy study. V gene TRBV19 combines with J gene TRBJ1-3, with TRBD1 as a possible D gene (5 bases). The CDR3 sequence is CASSMGQVPGNTIYF. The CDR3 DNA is TGTGCCAGTAGTATGGGGCAGGTACCTGGAAACACCATATATTTT.